This TCR beta chain derives from a study of cytomegalovirus exposure and HLA in healthy donors. Study context: Earlier, 100 million to 120 million unique TCR beta sequences were recovered from roughly 180 million T cells by an analysis.

Of note for this clone: Antigen specificity is unknown.

Trimming took 5 bases from V and 1 from J; bases not matched to a gene: 5. Per germline, CDR1 MNHNS and CDR2 SASEGT. The CDR3 has 15 amino acids. Findings and caveats of the study: Fewer than 20,000 TCR beta sequences were associated with HLA alleles at 0.05 false discovery rate in a later analysis.

At the time of sampling, donors were nominally healthy, though unrecorded immune exposures were likely. The PCR was carried out with 60 Vbeta primers and 13 Jbeta primers. In the original workflow: Approximately 12 million of tens of millions of unique TCR beta chains were shared, per a later count. The assay was immunoSEQ multiplex PCR, and TCRdb's table has in-frame clones only and misses some. That table supplies the V and J calls and clone size; D and trimming were determined from the DNA. The sample carries about 69,000 clones, 65% to 70% recorded once. Material for sequencing was PBMCs. This clonotype originated in a male donor in good health and CMV-seropositive. The chain carries TRBV6-1 and TRBJ2-5; 9 nucleotides align to TRBD2. CDR3 in amino acids: CASSQGTSFQETQYF. CDR3 in DNA: TGTGCCAGCAGTCAGGGGACTAGCTTCCAAGAGACCCAGTACTTC.